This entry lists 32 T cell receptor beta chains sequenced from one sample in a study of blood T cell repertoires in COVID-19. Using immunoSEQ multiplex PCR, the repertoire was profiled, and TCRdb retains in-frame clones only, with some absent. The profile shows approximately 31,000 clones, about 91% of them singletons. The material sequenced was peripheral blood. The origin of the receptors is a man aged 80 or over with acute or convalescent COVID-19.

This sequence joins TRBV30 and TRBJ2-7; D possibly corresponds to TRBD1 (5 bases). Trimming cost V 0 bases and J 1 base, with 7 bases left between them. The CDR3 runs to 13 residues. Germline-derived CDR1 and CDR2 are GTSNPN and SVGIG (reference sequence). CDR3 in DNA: TGTGCCTGGAGTGTTCAGGGATCCTACGAGCAGTACTTC. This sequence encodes CAWSVQGSYEQYF.

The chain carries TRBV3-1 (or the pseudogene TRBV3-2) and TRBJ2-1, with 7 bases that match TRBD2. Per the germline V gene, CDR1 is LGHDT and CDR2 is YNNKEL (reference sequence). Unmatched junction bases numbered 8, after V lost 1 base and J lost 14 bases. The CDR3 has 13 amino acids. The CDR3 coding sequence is TGTGCCAGCAGCCAAGGACTAGCAGGGTGGAAGTTCTTC. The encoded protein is CASSQGLAGWKFF.

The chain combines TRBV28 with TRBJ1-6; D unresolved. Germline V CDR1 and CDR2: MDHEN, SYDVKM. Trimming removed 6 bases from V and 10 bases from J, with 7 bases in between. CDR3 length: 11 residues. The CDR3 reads CASSDNSPLHF. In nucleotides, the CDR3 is TGTGCCAGCAGCGACAACTCACCCCTCCACTTT.

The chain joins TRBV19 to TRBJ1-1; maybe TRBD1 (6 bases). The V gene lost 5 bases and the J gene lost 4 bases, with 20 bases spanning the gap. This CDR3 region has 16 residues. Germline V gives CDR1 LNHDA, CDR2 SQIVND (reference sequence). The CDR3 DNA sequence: TGTGCCAGTAGTGCGAAACCGGGACAAAGGAGCACTGAAGCTTTCTTT. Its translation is CASSAKPGQRSTEAFF.

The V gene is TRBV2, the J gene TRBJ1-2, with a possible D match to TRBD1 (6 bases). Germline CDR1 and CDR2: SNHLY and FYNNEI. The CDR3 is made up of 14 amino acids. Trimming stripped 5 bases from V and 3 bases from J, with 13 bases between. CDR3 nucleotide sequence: TGTGCCAGCAGTTTACGGACAGCAGACTATGGCTACACCTTC. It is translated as CASSLRTADYGYTF.

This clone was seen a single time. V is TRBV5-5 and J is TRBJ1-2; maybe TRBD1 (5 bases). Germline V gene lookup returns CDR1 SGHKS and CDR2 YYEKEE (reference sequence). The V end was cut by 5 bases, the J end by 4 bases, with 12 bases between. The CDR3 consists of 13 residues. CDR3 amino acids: CASRSDQGYGYTF. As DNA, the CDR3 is TGTGCCAGCAGGAGTGACCAGGGCTATGGCTACACCTTC.

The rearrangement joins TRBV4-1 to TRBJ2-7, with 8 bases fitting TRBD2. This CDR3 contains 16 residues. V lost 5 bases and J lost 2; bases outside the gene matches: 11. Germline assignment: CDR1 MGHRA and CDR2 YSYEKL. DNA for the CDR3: TGCGCCAGCAGCGACCGGAGGTCGGGAGGGACCTACGAGCAGTACTTC. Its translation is CASSDRRSGGTYEQYF.

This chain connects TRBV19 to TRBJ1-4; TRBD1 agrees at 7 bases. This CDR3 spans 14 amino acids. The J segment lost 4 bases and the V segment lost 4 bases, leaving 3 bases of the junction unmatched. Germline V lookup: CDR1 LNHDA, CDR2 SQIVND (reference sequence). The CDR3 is CASSRGQLNEKLFF. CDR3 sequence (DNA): TGTGCCAGTAGTAGGGGACAGCTTAATGAAAAACTGTTTTTT.

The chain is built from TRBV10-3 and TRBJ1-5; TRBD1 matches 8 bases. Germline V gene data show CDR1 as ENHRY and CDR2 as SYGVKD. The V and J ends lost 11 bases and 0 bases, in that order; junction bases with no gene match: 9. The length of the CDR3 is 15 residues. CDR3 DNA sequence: TGTGCCTTAGGGACAGGCCCTTATAGCAATCAGCCCCAGCATTTT. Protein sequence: CALGTGPYSNQPQHF.

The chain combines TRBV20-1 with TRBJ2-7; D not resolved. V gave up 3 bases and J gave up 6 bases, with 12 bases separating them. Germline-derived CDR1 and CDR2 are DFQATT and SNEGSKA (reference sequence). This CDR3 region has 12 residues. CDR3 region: CSASGSVGEQYF. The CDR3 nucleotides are TGCAGTGCTAGTGGGTCCGTCGGCGAGCAGTACTTC.

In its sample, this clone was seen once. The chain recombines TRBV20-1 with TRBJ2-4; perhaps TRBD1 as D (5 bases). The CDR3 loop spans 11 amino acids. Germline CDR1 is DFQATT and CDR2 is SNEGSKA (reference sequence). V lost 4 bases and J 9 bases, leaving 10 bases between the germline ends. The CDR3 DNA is TGCAGTGCTACGGCCCAGGGCATTCAGTACTTC. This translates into CSATAQGIQYF.

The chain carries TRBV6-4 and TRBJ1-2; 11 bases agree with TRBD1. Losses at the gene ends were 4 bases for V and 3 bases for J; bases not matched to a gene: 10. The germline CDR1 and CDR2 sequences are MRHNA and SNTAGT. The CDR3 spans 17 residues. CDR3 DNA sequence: TGTGCCAGCAGTGGAGGTTATGAGGGACAGGGGGACTATGGCTACACCTTC. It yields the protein CASSGGYEGQGDYGYTF.

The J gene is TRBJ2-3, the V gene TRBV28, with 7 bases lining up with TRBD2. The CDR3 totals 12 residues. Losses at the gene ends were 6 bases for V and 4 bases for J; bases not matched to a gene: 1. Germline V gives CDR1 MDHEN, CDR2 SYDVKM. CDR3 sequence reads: CASRAGADTQYF. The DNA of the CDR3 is TGTGCCAGCAGGGCGGGGGCAGATACGCAGTATTTT.

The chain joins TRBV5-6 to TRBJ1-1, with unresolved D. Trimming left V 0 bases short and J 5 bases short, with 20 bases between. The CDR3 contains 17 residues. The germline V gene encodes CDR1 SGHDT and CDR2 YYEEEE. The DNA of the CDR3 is TGTGCCAGCAGCTTGGGCCCCGAGTCGGGAACAAGTACTGAAGCTTTCTTT. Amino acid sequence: CASSLGPESGTSTEAFF.

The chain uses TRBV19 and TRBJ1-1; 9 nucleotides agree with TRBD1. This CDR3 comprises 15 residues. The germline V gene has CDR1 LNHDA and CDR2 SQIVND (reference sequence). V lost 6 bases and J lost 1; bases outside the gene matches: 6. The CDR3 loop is CASSNPDRGNTEAFF. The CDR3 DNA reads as TGTGCCAGTAGCAACCCGGACAGGGGGAACACTGAAGCTTTCTTT.

CDR3 nucleotides: TGTGCCAGCAGTTTGCGGGGAGCATCCGACTCACCCCTCCACTTT. It encodes CASSLRGASDSPLHF. The V and J genes are TRBV27 and TRBJ1-6; D is unclear. The germline gives CDR1 MNHEY, CDR2 SMNVEV (reference sequence). The V gene lost 3 bases and the J gene lost 10 bases, with 16 bases spanning the gap. This CDR3 contains 15 residues.

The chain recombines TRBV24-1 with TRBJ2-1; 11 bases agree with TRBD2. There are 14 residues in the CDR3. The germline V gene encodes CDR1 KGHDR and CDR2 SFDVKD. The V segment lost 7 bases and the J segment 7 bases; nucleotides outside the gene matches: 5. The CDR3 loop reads CATRTSGSPNEQFF. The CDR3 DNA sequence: TGTGCCACCAGAACTAGCGGGAGTCCTAATGAGCAGTTCTTC.

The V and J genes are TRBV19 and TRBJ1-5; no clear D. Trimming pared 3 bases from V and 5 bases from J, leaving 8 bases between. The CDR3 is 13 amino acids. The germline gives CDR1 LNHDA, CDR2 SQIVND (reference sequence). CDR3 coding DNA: TGTGCCAGTAGTATTTTCGCAGATCAGCCCCAGCATTTT. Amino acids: CASSIFADQPQHF.

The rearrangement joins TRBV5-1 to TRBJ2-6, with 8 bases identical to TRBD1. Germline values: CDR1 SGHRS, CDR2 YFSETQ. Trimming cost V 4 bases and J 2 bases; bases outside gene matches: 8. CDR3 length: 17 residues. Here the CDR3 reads CASSLQGALTGANVLTF. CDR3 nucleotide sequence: TGCGCCAGCAGCCTGCAGGGGGCGCTTACTGGGGCCAACGTCCTGACTTTC. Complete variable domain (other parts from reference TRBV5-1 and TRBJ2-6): KAGVTQTPRYLIKTRGQQVTLSCSPISGHRSVSWYQQTPGQGLQFLFEYFSETQRNKGNFPGRFSGRQFSNSRSEMNVSTLELGDSALYLCASSLQGALTGANVLTFGAGSRLTVL.

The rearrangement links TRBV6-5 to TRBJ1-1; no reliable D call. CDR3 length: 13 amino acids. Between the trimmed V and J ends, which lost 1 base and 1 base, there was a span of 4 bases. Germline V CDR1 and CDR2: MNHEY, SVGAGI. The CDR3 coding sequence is TGTGCCAGCAGTTACTACAAGAACACTGAAGCTTTCTTT. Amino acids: CASSYYKNTEAFF.

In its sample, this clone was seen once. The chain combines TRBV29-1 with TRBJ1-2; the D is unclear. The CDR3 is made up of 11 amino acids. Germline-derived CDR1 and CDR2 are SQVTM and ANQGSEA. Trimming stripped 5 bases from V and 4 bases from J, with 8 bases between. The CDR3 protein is CSVRGGYGYTF. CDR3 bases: TGCAGCGTTCGGGGAGGCTATGGCTACACCTTC. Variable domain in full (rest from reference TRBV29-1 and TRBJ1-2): SAVISQKPSRDICQRGTSLTIQCQVDSQVTMMFWYRQQPGQSLTLIATANQGSEATYESGFVIDKFPISRPNLTFSTLTVSNMSPEDSSIYLCSVRGGYGYTFGSGTRLTVV.

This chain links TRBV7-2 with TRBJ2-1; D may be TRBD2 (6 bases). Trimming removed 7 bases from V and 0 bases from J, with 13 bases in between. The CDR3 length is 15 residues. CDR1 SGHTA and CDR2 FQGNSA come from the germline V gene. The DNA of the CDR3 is TGTGCCAGCACTAGCGACCCCGGCTCCTACAATGAGCAGTTCTTC. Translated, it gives CASTSDPGSYNEQFF.

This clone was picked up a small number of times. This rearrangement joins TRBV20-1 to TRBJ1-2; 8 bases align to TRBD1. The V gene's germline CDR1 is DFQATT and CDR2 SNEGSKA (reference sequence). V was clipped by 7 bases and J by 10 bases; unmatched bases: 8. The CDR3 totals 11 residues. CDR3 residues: CSVEDRAVYTF. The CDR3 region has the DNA TGCAGTGTTGAGGACAGGGCCGTCTACACCTTC.

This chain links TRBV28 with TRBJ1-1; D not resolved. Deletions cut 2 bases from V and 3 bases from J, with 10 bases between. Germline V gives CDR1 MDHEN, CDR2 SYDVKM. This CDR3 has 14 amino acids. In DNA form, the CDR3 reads TGTGCCAGCAGTTTAGGTCTTCGGGACACTGAAGCTTTCTTT. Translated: CASSLGLRDTEAFF.

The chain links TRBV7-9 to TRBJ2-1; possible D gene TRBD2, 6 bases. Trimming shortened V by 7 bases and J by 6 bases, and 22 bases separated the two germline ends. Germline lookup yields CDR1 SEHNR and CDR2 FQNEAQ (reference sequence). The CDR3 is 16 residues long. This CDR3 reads CASTHGGTEYPNEQFF. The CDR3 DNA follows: TGTGCCAGCACCCATGGGGGGACGGAGTACCCCAATGAGCAGTTCTTC.

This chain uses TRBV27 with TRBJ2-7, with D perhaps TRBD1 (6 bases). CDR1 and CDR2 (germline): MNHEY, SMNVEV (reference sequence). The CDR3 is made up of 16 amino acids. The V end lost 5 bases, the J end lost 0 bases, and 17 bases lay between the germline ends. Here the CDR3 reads CASSTTADRRSYEQYF. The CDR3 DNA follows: TGTGCCAGCAGTACAACCGCAGACAGGCGCTCCTACGAGCAGTACTTC.

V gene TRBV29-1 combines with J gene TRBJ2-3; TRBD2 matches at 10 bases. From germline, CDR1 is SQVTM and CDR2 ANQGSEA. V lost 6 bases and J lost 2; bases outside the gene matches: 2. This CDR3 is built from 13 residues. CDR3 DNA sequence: TGCAGCGTCCTAGCGGGGGTCACAGATACGCAGTATTTT. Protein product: CSVLAGVTDTQYF.

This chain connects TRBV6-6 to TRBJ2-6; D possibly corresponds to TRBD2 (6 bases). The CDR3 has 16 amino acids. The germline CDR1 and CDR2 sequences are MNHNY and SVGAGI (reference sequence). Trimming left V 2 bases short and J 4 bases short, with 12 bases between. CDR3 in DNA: TGTGCCAGCAGTTACCACCGGGAGTACGGGGCCAACGTCCTGACTTTC. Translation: CASSYHREYGANVLTF.

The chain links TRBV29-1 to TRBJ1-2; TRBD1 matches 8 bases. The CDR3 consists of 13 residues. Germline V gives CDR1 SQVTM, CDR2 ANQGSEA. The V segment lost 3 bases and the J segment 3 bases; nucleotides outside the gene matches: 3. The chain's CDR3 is CSVDPTGDYGYTF. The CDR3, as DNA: TGCAGCGTTGACCCGACAGGGGACTATGGCTACACCTTC.

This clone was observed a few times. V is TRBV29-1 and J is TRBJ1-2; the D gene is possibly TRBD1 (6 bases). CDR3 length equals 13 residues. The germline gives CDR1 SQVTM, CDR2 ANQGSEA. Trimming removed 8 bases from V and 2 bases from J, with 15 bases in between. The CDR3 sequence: CSLEQGLNYGYTF. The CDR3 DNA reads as TGCAGCTTAGAACAGGGCCTCAACTATGGCTACACCTTC.

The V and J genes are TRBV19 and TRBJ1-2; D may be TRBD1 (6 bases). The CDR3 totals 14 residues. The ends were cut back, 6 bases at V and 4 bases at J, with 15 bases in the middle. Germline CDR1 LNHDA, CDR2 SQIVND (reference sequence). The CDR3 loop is CASRGAGIAYGYTF. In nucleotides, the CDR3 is TGTGCCAGTAGGGGGGCTGGTATCGCCTATGGCTACACCTTC.

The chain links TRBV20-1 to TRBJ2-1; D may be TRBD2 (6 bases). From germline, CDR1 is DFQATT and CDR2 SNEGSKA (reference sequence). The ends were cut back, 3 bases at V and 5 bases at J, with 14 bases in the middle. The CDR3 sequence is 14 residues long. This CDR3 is CSASVASEDNEQFF. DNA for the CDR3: TGCAGTGCTAGTGTAGCTAGCGAGGACAATGAGCAGTTCTTC.